A selection of T cell receptor beta chains follows, all from one sample in a study of radiation and T cells in renal cell carcinoma. Sequenced by immunoSEQ multiplex PCR; TCRdb stores in-frame clones only, minus some. Here the sample spans fewer than 80,000 clones, 70% to 90% being singletons. The specimen was blood, collected from a patient whose treatment included radiotherapy and nephrectomy. These receptors all stem from a woman in her sixties or seventies with renal cell carcinoma. CDR3s include the opening cysteine and the closing phenylalanine or tryptophan.

J gene: TRBJ2-7
V gene: TRBV5-5
CDR3 protein: CASSLEGTAVSYEQYF

J gene: TRBJ1-5
V gene: TRBV28
CDR3 protein: CASSPTRLQPQHF

J gene: TRBJ1-1
V gene: TRBV6-6
CDR3 protein: CASSPGQTNTEAFF

J gene: TRBJ2-7
V gene: TRBV11-3
CDR3 protein: CASSHRDGYEQYF

J gene: TRBJ1-1
V gene: TRBV10-3
CDR3 protein: CAISETYRGAFF

J gene: TRBJ2-5
V gene: TRBV6-1
CDR3 protein: CASSVNPQETQYF

J gene: TRBJ2-7
V gene: TRBV6-5
CDR3 protein: CASSYTAYRDEQYF

J gene: TRBJ1-6
V gene: TRBV13
CDR3 protein: CASSPPTPTGRSNSPLHF

J gene: TRBJ1-4
V gene: TRBV10-1
CDR3 protein: CANLFAATNEKLFF

J gene: TRBJ1-2
V gene: TRBV2
CDR3 protein: CASSVQGNYGYTF

J gene: TRBJ2-2
V gene: TRBV19
CDR3 protein: CASSSHRGIGELFF

J gene: TRBJ2-7
V gene: TRBV28
CDR3 protein: CASSSGTGIYEQYF

J gene: TRBJ1-1
V gene: TRBV5-1
CDR3 protein: CASSSELGTEAFF

J gene: TRBJ1-1
V gene: TRBV19
CDR3 protein: CASSMVRGDQLPEAFF

J gene: TRBJ2-2
V gene: TRBV28
CDR3 protein: CASSSVTGRSNTGELFF

J gene: TRBJ2-3
V gene: TRBV19
CDR3 protein: CASSSGRPGNTDTQYF

J gene: TRBJ1-2
V gene: TRBV11-2
CDR3 protein: CASSLDPAAVYGYTF

J gene: TRBJ1-1
V gene: TRBV28
CDR3 protein: CASSFRAPYDTEAFF

J gene: TRBJ2-2
V gene: TRBV28
CDR3 protein: CASSRQGQNTGELFF

J gene: TRBJ2-3
V gene: TRBV4-1
CDR3 protein: CASSQDGTGVDTQYF

J gene: TRBJ1-4
V gene: TRBV5-4
CDR3 protein: CASSSLRGTGEKLFF

J gene: TRBJ2-7
V gene: TRBV4-2
CDR3 protein: CASSQVLSGLEQYF

J gene: TRBJ2-7
V gene: TRBV2
CDR3 protein: CASSPIRGGEGEQYF

J gene: TRBJ1-6
V gene: TRBV9
CDR3 protein: CASSVGGKTGTLHF

J gene: TRBJ2-7
V gene: TRBV6-5
CDR3 protein: CASSRQAQTYEQYF

J gene: TRBJ1-2
V gene: TRBV9
CDR3 protein: CASSVTPQGPGYTF

J gene: TRBJ1-2
V gene: TRBV19
CDR3 protein: CASSIEDKANYGYTF

J gene: TRBJ2-3
V gene: TRBV7-9
CDR3 protein: CASSSFTGGPDTQYF

J gene: TRBJ2-5
V gene: TRBV20-1
CDR3 protein: CSASEQETQYF

J gene: TRBJ1-4
V gene: TRBV4-1
CDR3 protein: CASSQEGQLYATNEKLFF

J gene: TRBJ2-1
V gene: TRBV4-2
CDR3 protein: CASSQGGNNEQFF

J gene: TRBJ2-5
V gene: TRBV18
CDR3 protein: CASSEYKSRTQYF

J gene: TRBJ2-7
V gene: TRBV5-1
CDR3 protein: CASSLGSGSLYEQYF

J gene: TRBJ2-2
V gene: TRBV9
CDR3 protein: CASSPREGTVTGELFF

J gene: TRBJ1-1
V gene: TRBV7-2
CDR3 protein: CASSPSRSAFF

J gene: TRBJ2-7
V gene: TRBV27
CDR3 protein: CASLRQGTYEQYF

J gene: TRBJ2-3
V gene: TRBV7-9
CDR3 protein: CASSVTDTQYF

J gene: TRBJ1-1
V gene: TRBV9
CDR3 protein: CASSVSTGTNTEAFF

J gene: TRBJ2-6
V gene: TRBV19
CDR3 protein: CASRQEGLGANVLTF

J gene: TRBJ1-2
V gene: TRBV6-5
CDR3 protein: CASSYLSPARYGYTF

J gene: TRBJ1-2
V gene: TRBV6-1
CDR3 protein: CASSEATPSAYGYTF

J gene: TRBJ1-3
V gene: TRBV5-6
CDR3 protein: CASSLANSGNTIYF

J gene: TRBJ2-1
V gene: TRBV14
CDR3 protein: CASSQEKDLGLYEQFF

J gene: TRBJ1-1
V gene: TRBV6-1
CDR3 protein: CASSVRGSNTEAFF

J gene: TRBJ2-5
V gene: TRBV29-1
CDR3 protein: CSATQGDRETQYF

J gene: TRBJ1-4
V gene: TRBV5-1
CDR3 protein: CASSRNDRGLEKLFF

J gene: TRBJ2-5
V gene: TRBV4-2
CDR3 protein: CASSRGGGWETQYF

J gene: TRBJ1-2
V gene: TRBV6-6
CDR3 protein: CASRGDRENLVFGYTF

J gene: TRBJ1-5
V gene: TRBV2
CDR3 protein: CASSELGNDQPQHF